A single sample gave rise to the 18 T cell receptor beta chains below, sequenced in a study of blood T cells in healthy people across ages. The second PCR ran roughly 6 to 11 cycles with a sample-barcoded 5' primer and J-beta primers. Each CDR3 protein is one row after TCRdb ran MiXCR on the 5' RACE reads. The table shows 650,000 or so distinct CDR3 sequences, with around 52% occurring only once. The sample comprised blood. The receptors originated from a woman aged 80 or older in good health.

This clonotype was found a few times. As DNA, the CDR3 is TGTGCCAGCAGCCCCTCCCAAACAGGGGAGCTGTTTTTT. This translates into CASSPSQTGELFF. This chain uses TRBV7-2 with TRBJ2-2, with D unresolved. This CDR3 has 13 residues. V was shortened by 5 bases and J by 8 bases, with 12 bases between the two germline ends. From germline, CDR1 is SGHTA and CDR2 FQGNSA.

This clonotype was found a few times. CDR3 sequence: CASSQGQGRGSGEKLFF. In DNA, the CDR3 is TGCGCCAGCAGCCAAGGGCAGGGGAGGGGGAGTGGAGAAAAACTGTTTTTT. V and J are TRBV4-3 and TRBJ1-4; possible D gene TRBD1, 6 bases. There are 17 residues in the CDR3. Deletions cut 1 base from V and 8 bases from J, with 20 bases between. CDR1 is LGHNA and CDR2 is YSLEER in the germline V gene.

The J gene is TRBJ1-1, the V gene TRBV29-1; perhaps TRBD1 as D (5 bases). This CDR3 comprises 14 residues. CDR1 is SQVTM and CDR2 is ANQGSEA in the germline V gene. Trimming took 1 base from V and 5 from J, leaving 14 bases between them. Written as DNA, the CDR3 is TGCAGCGTTGAAGGGACCAGGGAGGGGACTGAAGCTTTCTTT. This encodes CSVEGTREGTEAFF. Full variable domain (remainder filled in from reference TRBV29-1 and TRBJ1-1): SAVISQKPSRDICQRGTSLTIQCQVDSQVTMMFWYRQQPGQSLTLIATANQGSEATYESGFVIDKFPISRPNLTFSTLTVSNMSPEDSSIYLCSVEGTREGTEAFFGQGTRLTVV.

This clonotype was seen at least ten times. J is TRBJ2-3 and V is TRBV5-1, with 9 bases matching TRBD1. CDR1 and CDR2 (germline): SGHRS, YFSETQ. J was trimmed by 3 bases and V by 2 bases; bases with no gene match: 4. CDR3 length: 15 amino acids. Here the CDR3 DNA reads TGCGCCAGCAGCTTCTTGGGACAGGGAACAGATACGCAGTATTTT. It codes for CASSFLGQGTDTQYF.

V is TRBV20-1 and J is TRBJ1-1; a possible D gene is TRBD1 (5 bases). Trimming took 2 bases from V and 11 from J, leaving 12 bases between them. The germline V gene encodes CDR1 DFQATT and CDR2 SNEGSKA (reference sequence). The CDR3 is made up of 11 amino acids. CDR3 region: CSARKQAFAFF. DNA for the CDR3: TGCAGTGCTAGAAAACAGGCGTTTGCTTTCTTT.

This clonotype was picked up a small number of times. The CDR3 nucleotides are TGTGCCAGTCGTAAAAAGATGAACACTGAAGCTTTCTTT. Amino acids: CASRKKMNTEAFF. The chain recombines TRBV27 with TRBJ1-1, with no clear D. V lost 9 bases and J 0 bases, leaving 11 bases between the germline ends. The CDR3 has 13 residues. The germline CDR1 and CDR2 sequences are MNHEY and SMNVEV (reference sequence).

This clonotype was picked up many times. The chain links TRBV7-9 to TRBJ2-1; TRBD2 agrees at 11 bases. This CDR3 is 16 amino acids long. The germline V gene encodes CDR1 SEHNR and CDR2 FQNEAQ (reference sequence). With 2 bases clipped from V and 6 bases from J, the junction kept 6 bases outside the gene matches. The CDR3 DNA is TGTGCCAGCAGCTTAACTAGCGGGAGTGGGGGCAATGAGCAGTTCTTC. Residues: CASSLTSGSGGNEQFF.

Note on this clonotype: A much larger clone lies a single base off, so this may be a read error. This chain's CDR3 is CASSYPGRGFPIATNEKLFF. Written as DNA, the CDR3 is TGTGCCAGCAGTTACCCAGGCAGGGGGTTTCCGATTGCAACTAATGAAAAACTGTTTTTT. The chain joins TRBV6-5 to TRBJ1-4; TRBD1 matches at 7 bases. The CDR3 length is 20 residues. The ends lost 2 bases at V and 0 bases at J; junction bases unmatched: 15. Germline V gene data show CDR1 as MNHEY and CDR2 as SVGAGI.

The gene calls are TRBV24-1 and TRBJ2-1, with 13 bases aligning to TRBD2. The trim removed 3 bases at V and 10 bases at J, leaving 5 bases unmatched. Germline V gene lookup returns CDR1 KGHDR and CDR2 SFDVKD. This CDR3 is 15 amino acids long. The CDR3 loop reads CATSDRLAGGEEQFF. In nucleotides, the CDR3 is TGTGCCACCAGTGATAGACTAGCGGGAGGTGAAGAGCAGTTCTTC.

In its sample, this clonotype was seen many times. The gene calls are TRBV5-1 and TRBJ2-4; 7 nucleotides line up with TRBD2. From germline, CDR1 is SGHRS and CDR2 YFSETQ. Trimming took 6 bases from V and 6 from J; bases not matched to a gene: 21. The length of the CDR3 is 18 residues. The CDR3 DNA reads as TGCGCCAGCACTAATTCGCCCCAGCGGGGTGGTGTCAGAAACATTCAGTACTTC. This gives the protein CASTNSPQRGGVRNIQYF.

This clonotype was seen only once. The J gene is TRBJ2-7, the V gene TRBV12-5, with a weak D call TRBD2 (6 bases). From germline, CDR1 is LGHNT and CDR2 FRNRAP. The CDR3 is 15 amino acids. V was shortened by 4 bases and J by 1 base, with 14 bases between the two germline ends. The CDR3 DNA sequence: TGTGCTAGTGGTTCCCCTTCAAGCGGGTCCTACGAGCAGTACTTC. This translates into CASGSPSSGSYEQYF.

This clonotype was counted at least ten times. This sequence joins TRBV7-3 and TRBJ2-2; D possibly corresponds to TRBD2 (5 bases). The V and J ends lost 2 bases and 3 bases respectively, with 16 bases between them. The CDR3 contains 17 residues. Germline CDR1 SGHTA, CDR2 FQGTGA. CDR3 loop: CASSLSQTGSYTGELFF. In nucleotides, the CDR3 is TGTGCCAGCAGCTTATCCCAAACGGGGTCTTACACCGGGGAGCTGTTTTTT. The entire variable domain, with the rest obtained from reference TRBV7-3 and TRBJ2-2, is as follows: GAGVSQTPSNKVTEKGKYVELRCDPISGHTALYWYRQSLGQGPEFLIYFQGTGAADDSGLPNDRFFAVRPEGSVSTLKIQRTERGDSAVYLCASSLSQTGSYTGELFFGEGSRLTVL.

The J gene is TRBJ2-1, the V gene TRBV6-6; D may be TRBD2 (6 bases). The CDR3 runs to 16 residues. Germline CDR1 and CDR2: MNHNY and SVGAGI (reference sequence). Trimming took 0 bases from V and 4 from J, leaving 13 bases between them. CDR3 sequence reads: CASSYSVGGRYNEQFF. In nucleotides, the CDR3 is TGTGCCAGCAGTTACTCGGTCGGGGGACGATACAATGAGCAGTTCTTC.

The J gene is TRBJ2-5, the V gene TRBV7-9, with D uncertain. Germline CDR1 SEHNR, CDR2 FQNEAQ (reference sequence). The CDR3 has 13 residues. Trimming removed 4 bases from V and 0 bases from J, with 6 bases in between. The CDR3 DNA follows: TGTGCCAGCAGCTGGTCGGACCAAGAGACCCAGTACTTC. This encodes CASSWSDQETQYF. Variable domain in full (rest from reference TRBV7-9 and TRBJ2-5): DTGVSQNPRHKITKRGQNVTFRCDPISEHNRLYWYRQTLGQGPEFLTYFQNEAQLEKSRLLSDRFSAERPKGSFSTLEIQRTEQGDSAMYLCASSWSDQETQYFGPGTRLLVL.

This chain uses TRBV7-9 with TRBJ1-1, with 10 positions matching TRBD1. The germline V gene has CDR1 SEHNR and CDR2 FQNEAQ (reference sequence). CDR3 length: 18 amino acids. V trimming: 4 bases; J trimming: 1 base; junction bases outside the gene matches: 12. The CDR3 DNA reads as TGTGCCAGCAGCTCAAGTCGTGCGGACAGGGGGGCGAACACTGAAGCTTTCTTT. This translates into CASSSSRADRGANTEAFF.

CDR3 bases: TGTGCCAGCAGCGGATTAGGACTAGCGGGAGAGACCCAGTACTTC. Translated, it gives CASSGLGLAGETQYF. This chain uses TRBV9 with TRBJ2-5; 11 bases map to TRBD2. J was trimmed by 4 bases and V by 3 bases; bases with no gene match: 5. CDR1 is SGDLS and CDR2 is YYNGEE in the germline V gene. CDR3 length: 15 residues. The full variable domain, with the rest looked up from reference TRBV9 and TRBJ2-5, is DSGVTQTPKHLITATGQRVTLRCSPRSGDLSVYWYQQSLDQGLQFLIQYYNGEERAKGNILERFSAQQFPDLHSELNLSSLELGDSALYFCASSGLGLAGETQYFGPGTRLLVL.

CDR3 DNA: TGTGCCAGTACTTTGTCGGGCTATGAGCAGTTCTTC. This encodes CASTLSGYEQFF. This chain connects TRBV6-6 to TRBJ2-1, with D hard to call. Trimming removed 9 bases at V and 8 bases at J, with 14 bases between. The CDR3 sequence is 12 residues long. Germline CDR1 MNHNY, CDR2 SVGAGI (reference sequence).

This clonotype turned up a few times. The chain carries TRBV20-1 and TRBJ1-2, with D unclear. Trimming removed 0 bases at V and 4 bases at J, with 12 bases between. Looked up from germline, CDR1 is DFQATT and CDR2 is SNEGSKA (reference sequence). The CDR3 has 14 amino acids. CDR3 nucleotides: TGCAGTGCTAGAGACCCCCAGAATACCTATGGCTACACCTTC. Protein: CSARDPQNTYGYTF.